The 6 T cell receptor beta chains in this list originate from one sample, sequenced in a study of CD8 T cells in Susac syndrome. A quantity of about 0.5 to 1 ug RNA underwent reverse transcription using random hexamers. TCRdb independently ran MiXCR on the immunoSEQ multiplex PCR reads; one entry per CDR3 protein. This table has approximately 150,000 distinct CDR3 sequences, roughly 94% appearing once. The sample consisted of CD4+ T cells from PBMCs. The receptors were gathered from a human donor in good health.

This clonotype appeared a few times. This rearrangement joins TRBV3-1 to TRBJ2-7, with D hard to call. Germline V gene data show CDR1 as LGHDT and CDR2 as YNNKEL (reference sequence). CDR3 length: 12 amino acids. Deletions cut 0 bases from V and 6 bases from J, with 6 bases between. CDR3 protein: CASSQDAAEQYF. The CDR3 DNA reads as TGTGCCAGCAGCCAAGACGCAGCCGAGCAGTACTTC.

The chain links TRBV15 to TRBJ2-5; unclear D gene. V shed 1 base and J shed 1 base, with 7 bases lying between them. The germline gives CDR1 LNHNV, CDR2 YYDKDF (reference sequence). The CDR3 totals 14 residues. CDR3 nucleotide sequence: TGTGCCACCAGCAGAGGGGTCCTCCAAGAGACCCAGTACTTC. The encoded protein is CATSRGVLQETQYF.

J is TRBJ2-1 and V is TRBV7-2, with D perhaps TRBD1 (7 bases). The V gene's germline CDR1 is SGHTA and CDR2 FQGNSA. The germline V and J ends were trimmed by 4 bases and 4 bases, with 20 bases remaining between them. CDR3 size: 17 residues. The chain's CDR3 is CASSSPRDRSYYNEQFF. The CDR3 coding sequence is TGTGCCAGCAGCTCGCCGCGGGACAGATCGTATTACAATGAGCAGTTCTTC. The full variable domain, with the rest looked up from reference TRBV7-2 and TRBJ2-1, is GAGVSQSPSNKVTEKGKDVELRCDPISGHTALYWYRQSLGQGLEFLIYFQGNSAPDKSGLPSDRFSAERTGGSVSTLTIQRTQQEDSAVYLCASSSPRDRSYYNEQFFGPGTRLTVL.

The V and J genes are TRBV4-2 and TRBJ1-1; D gene uncertain. CDR3 size: 14 residues. Trimming took off 3 bases at V and 0 bases at J, with 8 bases between the two ends. Germline assignment: CDR1 LGHNA and CDR2 YNFKEQ. The CDR3 DNA is TGTGCCAGCAGCCACCTCGTTATGAACACTGAAGCTTTCTTT. Its translation is CASSHLVMNTEAFF.

This chain links TRBV2 with TRBJ1-2; D ambiguous. There are 12 residues in the CDR3. The germline V gene has CDR1 SNHLY and CDR2 FYNNEI. Trimming took 2 bases from V and 8 from J, leaving 9 bases between them. CDR3: CASSESGPGYTF. The CDR3 nucleotides read TGTGCCAGCAGTGAAAGTGGACCCGGCTACACCTTC.

The chain employs TRBV7-8 and TRBJ2-3; D is undetermined. V was trimmed by 6 bases and J by 1 base, leaving 8 bases between them. Germline V gives CDR1 SGHVS, CDR2 FQNEAQ. This CDR3 spans 13 amino acids. CDR3 protein: CASRGLGTDTQYF. CDR3 in DNA: TGTGCCAGCAGGGGTCTGGGCACAGATACGCAGTATTTT. Supplemented by reference TRBV7-8 and TRBJ2-3, the full variable domain reads GAGVSQSPRYKVAKRGQDVALRCDPISGHVSLFWYQQALGQGPEFLTYFQNEAQLDKSGLPSDRFFAERPEGSVSTLKIQRTQQEDSAVYLCASRGLGTDTQYFGPGTRLTVL.